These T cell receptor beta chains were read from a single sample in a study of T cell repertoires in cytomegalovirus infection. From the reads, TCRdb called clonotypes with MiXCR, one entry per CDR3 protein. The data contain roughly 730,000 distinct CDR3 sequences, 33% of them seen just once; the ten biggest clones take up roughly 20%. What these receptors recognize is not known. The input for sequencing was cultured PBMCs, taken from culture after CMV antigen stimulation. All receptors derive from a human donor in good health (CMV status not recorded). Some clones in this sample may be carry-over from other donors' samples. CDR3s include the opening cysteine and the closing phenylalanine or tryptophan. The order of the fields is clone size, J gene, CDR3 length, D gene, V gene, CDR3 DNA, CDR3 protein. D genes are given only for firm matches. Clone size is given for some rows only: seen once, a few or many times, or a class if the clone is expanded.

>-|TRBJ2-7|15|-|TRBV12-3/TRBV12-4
TGTGCCAGCAGCTTCGGCGCCGCCAGCTCCTACGAGCAGTACTTC
CASSFGAASSYEQYF
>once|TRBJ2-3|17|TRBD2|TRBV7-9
TGTGCCAGCAGCGCTCCCGGGACTAGCGGGGGCACAGATACGCAGTATTTT
CASSAPGTSGGTDTQYF
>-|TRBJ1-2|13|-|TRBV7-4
TGTGCCAGCAGCCGGAATACGGATTATGGCTACACCTTC
CASSRNTDYGYTF
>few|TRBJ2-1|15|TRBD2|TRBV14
TGTGCCAGCAGCCAGACTAGCGGGGTAAACAATGAGCAGTTCTTC
CASSQTSGVNNEQFF
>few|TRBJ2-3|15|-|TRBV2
TGTGCCAGCAGCATCTTACCTCCGGGGGCAGATACGCAGTATTTT
CASSILPPGADTQYF
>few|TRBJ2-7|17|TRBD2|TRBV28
TGTGCCAGCAGTCGGAGGACTAGCGGGGGGACTCCCTACGAGCAGTACTTC
CASSRRTSGGTPYEQYF
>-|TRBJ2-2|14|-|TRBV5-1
TGCGCCAGCAGCCCTTCCGCCCTCCCCCAGGAGCTGTTTTTT
CASSPSALPQELFF
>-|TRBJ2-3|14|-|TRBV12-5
TGTGCTAGTGGTTTGGCGGGGGCCTCGGATACGCAGTATTTT
CASGLAGASDTQYF
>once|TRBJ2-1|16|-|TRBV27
TGTGCCAGCCAGGCAACATGGCTAGCAGTTTACAATGAGCAGTTCTTC
CASQATWLAVYNEQFF
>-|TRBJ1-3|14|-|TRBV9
TGTGCCAGCAGCCCACAGATGGCTGGAAACACCATATATTTT
CASSPQMAGNTIYF
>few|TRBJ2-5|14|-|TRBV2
TGTGCCAGCAGGAGTGATACAGGTCAAGAGACCCAGTACTTC
CASRSDTGQETQYF
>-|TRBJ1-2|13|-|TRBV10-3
TGTGCCATCAGTGGGCAGGGTGGCTATGGCTACACCTTC
CAISGQGGYGYTF
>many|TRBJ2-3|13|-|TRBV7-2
TGTGCCAGCAGCTTATTCGTAGTAGATACGCAGTATTTT
CASSLFVVDTQYF
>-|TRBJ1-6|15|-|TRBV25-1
TGTGCCAGCAGTGAAGCGTCGGGGCGGAATTCACCCCTCCACTTT
CASSEASGRNSPLHF
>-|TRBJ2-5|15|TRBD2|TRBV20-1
TGCAGTGCTGGATCGACTAGCGGGGGTCAAGAGACCCAGTACTTC
CSAGSTSGGQETQYF
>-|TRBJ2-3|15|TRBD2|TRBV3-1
TGTGCCAGCAGCCAGACTAGCGCCGATACAGATACGCAGTATTTT
CASSQTSADTDTQYF
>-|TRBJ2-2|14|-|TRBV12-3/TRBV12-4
TGTGCCAGCAGTACAGGGTTGGGCACCGGGGAGCTGTTTTTT
CASSTGLGTGELFF
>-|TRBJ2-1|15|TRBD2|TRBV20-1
TGCAGTGCTAGCAGCGGGAGGGCCATTTGGATTGAGCAGTTCTTC
CSASSGRAIWIEQFF
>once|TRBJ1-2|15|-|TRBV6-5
TGTGCCAGCAGTTCGGCCGGACAGCGTCTATCTGGCTACACCTTC
CASSSAGQRLSGYTF
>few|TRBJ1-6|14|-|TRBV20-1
TGCAGTGCTAGCCCCGGACCGCGTAATTCACCCCTCCACTTT
CSASPGPRNSPLHF
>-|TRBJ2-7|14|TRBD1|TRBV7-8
TGTGCCAGCAGCCCGACAGGGGGAACGGGGGAGCAGTACTTC
CASSPTGGTGEQYF
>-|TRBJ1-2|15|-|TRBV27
TGTGCCAGCAGCAGCCCAACGAGGGGCAACTATGGCTACACCTTC
CASSSPTRGNYGYTF
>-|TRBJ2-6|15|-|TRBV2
TGTGCCAGCAGTGAATTGCGGGTTGGGGCCAACGTCCTGACTTTC
CASSELRVGANVLTF
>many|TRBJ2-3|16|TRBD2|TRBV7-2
TGTGCCAGCAGCCCGGGACTAGCGGAGGGGGCAGATACGCAGTATTTT
CASSPGLAEGADTQYF
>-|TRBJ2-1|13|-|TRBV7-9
TGTGCCAGCAGCTTAAGAGGGGGGAGAGAGCAGTTCTTC
CASSLRGGREQFF
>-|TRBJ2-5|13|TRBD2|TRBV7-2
TGTGCCAGCGGCGGGAGGGCCCTGGAGACCCAGTACTTC
CASGGRALETQYF
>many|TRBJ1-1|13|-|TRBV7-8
TGTGCCAGCAGCTCCTGGGGGGGCACTGAAGCTTTCTTT
CASSSWGGTEAFF
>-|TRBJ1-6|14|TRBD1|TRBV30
TGTGCCTGGAGGTCCGGGACAGATAATTCACCCCTCCACTTT
CAWRSGTDNSPLHF
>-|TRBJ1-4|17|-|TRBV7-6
TGTGCCAGCAGCACCCGACAATTCCGAGGCATCAATGAAAAACTGTTTTTT
CASSTRQFRGINEKLFF
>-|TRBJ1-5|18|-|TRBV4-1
TGCGCCAGCAGCCAAGCTCTTATAACAGTTGATAGCAATCAGCCCCAGCATTTT
CASSQALITVDSNQPQHF
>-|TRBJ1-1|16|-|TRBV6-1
TGTGCCAGCAGTGAAAGGGGCGGAGGGTTGAACACTGAAGCTTTCTTT
CASSERGGGLNTEAFF
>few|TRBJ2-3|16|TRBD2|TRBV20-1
TGCAGTGGTTCCCTAGCGGGAGCGAGGAGCAGCGGGACGCAGTATTTT
CSGSLAGARSSGTQYF
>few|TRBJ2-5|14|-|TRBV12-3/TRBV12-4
TGTGCCAGCAACTCGGACCCGGACCAGGAGACCCAGTACTTC
CASNSDPDQETQYF
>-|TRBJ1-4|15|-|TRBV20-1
TGCAGTGCTAGGGTGGATGGGGCAACTAATGAAAAACTGTTTTTT
CSARVDGATNEKLFF
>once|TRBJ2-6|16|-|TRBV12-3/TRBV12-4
TGTGCCACCTGGGGGCAGGCAAGCTCTGGGGCCAACGTCCTGACTTTC
CATWGQASSGANVLTF
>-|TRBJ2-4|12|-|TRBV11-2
TGTGCCAGCACCAAAGGGGGGGACATTCAGTACTTC
CASTKGGDIQYF
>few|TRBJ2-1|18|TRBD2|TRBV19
TGTGCCAGTAGTATCCGGGCGGAGGTAGCGGGGGCCTACAATGAGCAGTTCTTC
CASSIRAEVAGAYNEQFF
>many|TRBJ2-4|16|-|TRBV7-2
TGTGCCAGCAGCTTAATCCCCCTATCAGGGAAAAACATTCAGTACTTC
CASSLIPLSGKNIQYF
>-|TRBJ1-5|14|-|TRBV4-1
TGCGCCAGCAGCCAAGTGGGCGACGATCAGCCCCAGCATTTT
CASSQVGDDQPQHF
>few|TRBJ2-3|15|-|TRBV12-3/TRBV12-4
TGTGCCAGCAGTTTACAGGGTGTGGACACAGATACGCAGTATTTT
CASSLQGVDTDTQYF
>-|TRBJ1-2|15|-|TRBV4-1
TGCGCCAGCAGCCAAGCGCCGACAGGAGACTATGGCTACACCTTC
CASSQAPTGDYGYTF
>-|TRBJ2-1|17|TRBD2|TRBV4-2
TGTGCCAGCAGCCAAGGCTTGGGACCGGGGGGGATCGATGAGCAGTTCTTC
CASSQGLGPGGIDEQFF
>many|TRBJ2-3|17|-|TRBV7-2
TGTGCCAGCAGCAGCCGGTCCGGGCTCTCTAGCGCAGATACGCAGTATTTT
CASSSRSGLSSADTQYF
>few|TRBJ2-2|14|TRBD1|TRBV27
TGTGCCAGCAGACAGGGGGCTTACACCGGGGAGCTGTTTTTT
CASRQGAYTGELFF
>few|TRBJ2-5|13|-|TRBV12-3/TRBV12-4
TGTGCCAGCAGGCCCCGGGCCGGCATATTCCAGTACTTC
CASRPRAGIFQYF
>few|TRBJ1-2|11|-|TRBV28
TGTGCCAGCAGTTTGGAGGGAGGCTACACCTTC
CASSLEGGYTF